A selection of T cell receptor beta chains follows, all from one sample in a study of tumor-infiltrating lymphocytes in oesophageal squamous cell carcinoma. TCRdb recomputed calls from the PCR reads with MiXCR, one row per CDR3 protein. The sample includes some 21,000 distinct CDR3 sequences, less than 45% of them seen just once. Sample: esophageal tumor tissue. All receptors come from a male donor with esophageal squamous cell carcinoma. CDR3s include the opening cysteine and the closing phenylalanine or tryptophan. The D gene is left open where the match is weak. Clone size is stated in some rows and not others, as once, few, many or a class when expanded.

CDR3nt | CDR3aa | abundance | j_gene | d_gene | v_gene
TGTGCCAGCACCCGAGGGGCAGGGGTTTTAGACGGGGAGCTGTTTTTT | CASTRGAGVLDGELFF | many | TRBJ2-2 | NA | TRBV7-6
TGTGCCAGCAAGAGTCGGCAGGATGAGCAGTTCTTC | CASKSRQDEQFF | NA | TRBJ2-1 | NA | TRBV6-6
TGTGCCAGCAGCTTCCGAAACTCCTACAATGAGCAGTTCTTC | CASSFRNSYNEQFF | NA | TRBJ2-1 | NA | TRBV11-2
TGTGCCAGCAGATTGGGACACGCGAACACCGGGGAGCTGTTTTTT | CASRLGHANTGELFF | NA | TRBJ2-2 | NA | TRBV7-2
TGTGCCAGCAGCTTACAATACAACAATGAGCAGTTCTTC | CASSLQYNNEQFF | NA | TRBJ2-1 | NA | TRBV11-3
TGTGCCAGCAGACTACCCCGGGTAGCAGGCGATACGCAGTATTTT | CASRLPRVAGDTQYF | NA | TRBJ2-3 | NA | TRBV7-2
TGTGCCAGCAGTTTTGCCCGCAGCGGGACGGACCACACAGATACGCAGTATTTT | CASSFARSGTDHTDTQYF | many | TRBJ2-3 | TRBD2 | TRBV28
TGTGCCAGCAGCCTGGACAGGGGCGGTGGCTACACCTTC | CASSLDRGGGYTF | NA | TRBJ1-2 | TRBD1 | TRBV5-4
TGTGCCAGCAGCCTTAGCGGGAGATGGGAGACCCAGTACTTC | CASSLSGRWETQYF | few | TRBJ2-5 | TRBD2 | TRBV7-2
TGTGCCAGCAGGGAGGGGGGGGTTGTCTCCTACAATGAGCAGTTCTTC | CASREGGVVSYNEQFF | NA | TRBJ2-1 | NA | TRBV7-2
TGTGCCAGCAGTCTCGGACAGGGCCGGTCACCCCTCCACTTT | CASSLGQGRSPLHF | NA | TRBJ1-6 | TRBD1 | TRBV12-3/TRBV12-4
TGCAGTGCTGGACTAGCGGGGGCGGGTGAGCAGTTCTTC | CSAGLAGAGEQFF | NA | TRBJ2-1 | TRBD2 | TRBV20-1
TGTGCCAGCAGCCCTCAAATTAGCGAATACAATGAGCAGTTCTTC | CASSPQISEYNEQFF | NA | TRBJ2-1 | NA | TRBV7-3
TGTGCTAGTGGTTTGGGGGGTAATGAGCAGTACTTC | CASGLGGNEQYF | many | TRBJ2-7 | NA | TRBV12-5
TGTGCCAGCAGTTACTCCGGCCGGGACAGGGGGCGAGTACGTTTTGGGTACGAGCAGTACTTC | CASSYSGRDRGRVRFGYEQYF | many | TRBJ2-7 | TRBD1 | TRBV6-6
TGTGCCAGCAGCTTCACCGAAAGCACAGATATGCAGTATTTT | CASSFTESTDMQYF | NA | TRBJ2-3 | NA | TRBV7-6
TGTGCCAGCTCACCCAACTCATTAGTCAATGAGCAGTACTTC | CASSPNSLVNEQYF | NA | TRBJ2-7 | NA | TRBV18
TGTGCCAGCAGTTTCAGGAACTACGAGCAGTACTTC | CASSFRNYEQYF | NA | TRBJ2-7 | NA | TRBV12-3/TRBV12-4
TGTGCCAGCACCCCGGGAGAGGGCTACAATGAGCAGTTCTTC | CASTPGEGYNEQFF | once | TRBJ2-1 | NA | TRBV7-4
TGTGCCAGCAGCTTGGGGACTACCTATAATGAGCAGTACTTC | CASSLGTTYNEQYF | few | TRBJ2-4 | TRBD2 | TRBV7-2
TGTGCCAGCAGCCGCCGGGGGCACTCCTACGAGCAGTACTTC | CASSRRGHSYEQYF | many | TRBJ2-7 | NA | TRBV11-2
TGTGCCAGCAGCGCCCTAGCGGGGTTCGCCTACGAGCAGTACTTC | CASSALAGFAYEQYF | many | TRBJ2-7 | TRBD2 | TRBV2
TGTGCCAGCACCCCCGCGGACAGGGTTCGCACAGATACGCAGTATTTT | CASTPADRVRTDTQYF | many | TRBJ2-3 | TRBD1 | TRBV27
TGTGCCTGGAGTCGGACAGGGCCCAACTATGGCTACACCTTC | CAWSRTGPNYGYTF | NA | TRBJ1-2 | TRBD1 | TRBV30
TGTGCCAGCAGCTTAGGGTCCGGGGTTAATGAAAAACTGTTTTTT | CASSLGSGVNEKLFF | many | TRBJ1-4 | NA | TRBV7-9
TGTGCCAGTAGCACCGGGGGGTACTCTATTGAGCAGTTCTTC | CASSTGGYSIEQFF | many | TRBJ2-1 | TRBD2 | TRBV19
TGTGCCAGCAGCCACCATGGTAGCGGGATCGGGACCCAGTACTTC | CASSHHGSGIGTQYF | medium-sized | TRBJ2-5 | TRBD2 | TRBV7-9
TGTGCCAGCAGCTTGTGGACAGGGGCTGGAAAACTGTTTTTT | CASSLWTGAGKLFF | many | TRBJ1-4 | TRBD1 | TRBV5-6
TGCGCCAGCAGCATACAGGGTCGCCGGGAAGAAAAACTGTTTTTT | CASSIQGRREEKLFF | many | TRBJ1-4 | NA | TRBV5-1
TGTGCCAGCAGCGCCCCTCGGGGTGGCCATGAGCAGTTCTTC | CASSAPRGGHEQFF | medium-sized | TRBJ2-1 | NA | TRBV7-9
TGTGCCAGCAGCTTGGAGAATGAGCAGTACTTC | CASSLENEQYF | many | TRBJ2-7 | NA | TRBV7-9
TGCGCCAGCAATCAGGGGGCCAGGAATGAGCAGTTCTTC | CASNQGARNEQFF | many | TRBJ2-1 | TRBD1 | TRBV10-2
TGTGCCAGCAGCACCACTAGCGGGAGCAGTGCTGAGCAGTACTTC | CASSTTSGSSAEQYF | NA | TRBJ2-7 | TRBD2 | TRBV7-6
TGTGCCAGCGCTTCGGCCAGGAGGCAGCCCCAGCATTTT | CASASARRQPQHF | many | TRBJ1-5 | NA | TRBV6-1
TGTGCCAGCTCCCCTGACAATTCACCCCTCCACTTT | CASSPDNSPLHF | few | TRBJ1-6 | NA | TRBV18
TGCGCCAGCAGCCCGGGGTCGCACACTGAAGCTTTCTTT | CASSPGSHTEAFF | many | TRBJ1-1 | NA | TRBV4-1
TGTGCCAGCAGCTTAATCTCGGTTGGAGGCTACACCTTC | CASSLISVGGYTF | few | TRBJ1-2 | NA | TRBV7-9
TGTGCCAGCAGTTTCGGGACAGGGTATGGGGCCAACGTCCTGACTTTC | CASSFGTGYGANVLTF | few | TRBJ2-6 | TRBD1 | TRBV12-3/TRBV12-4
TGTGCCAGTAGTATGACGGGACAATCAGAGACCCAGTACTTC | CASSMTGQSETQYF | many | TRBJ2-5 | NA | TRBV19
TGTGCCAGCAGCAAGGAGAGCGGGAGAGGGGATACGCAGTATTTT | CASSKESGRGDTQYF | many | TRBJ2-3 | TRBD2 | TRBV11-3
TGTGCCAGCACCTATAAGCCTACAGATACGCAGTATTTT | CASTYKPTDTQYF | medium-sized | TRBJ2-3 | NA | TRBV7-2
TGTGCCAGCAGCCCCGGGACCGGAAGGGAGACCCAGTACTTC | CASSPGTGRETQYF | many | TRBJ2-5 | NA | TRBV7-8
TGTGCCAGCAAACCTGGACTAGCGACAGATACGCAGTATTTT | CASKPGLATDTQYF | few | TRBJ2-3 | TRBD2 | TRBV27
TGTGCCAGCAGCCAAACTAGCGGGGGTACCCAGTACTTC | CASSQTSGGTQYF | many | TRBJ2-5 | TRBD2 | TRBV14
TGTGCCAGCAGCTTCGCCTACGAGCAGTACTTC | CASSFAYEQYF | many | TRBJ2-7 | NA | TRBV11-2